What follows are 27 T cell receptor beta chains derived from one specimen sequenced in a study of blood T cells in healthy people across ages (dated by TCRdb to 2013 to 2016). Libraries were constructed by 5' RACE. The reads were generated on an Illumina HiSeq 2500. A second about 7 to 11 cycle PCR used a sample-barcoded 5' primer and a J-beta primer mix. Using fastp at Q25 and MiXCR, TCRdb reprocessed the public reads and kept productive beta chains. One record per CDR3 amino acid sequence lists the most common genes and DNA. In all, the sample holds more than 1 million distinct CDR3 sequences, and roughly 45% of those were seen once. The top ten clones comprise over 15% of the sample. The sample was blood. These receptors were obtained from a woman aged 60-70 years in good health.

This clonotype was detected a few times. V usage is TRBV20-1 and J usage is TRBJ2-5; 11 nucleotides align to TRBD2. This CDR3 comprises 15 residues. Germline CDR1 and CDR2: DFQATT and SNEGSKA (reference sequence). The trim removed 6 bases at V and 3 bases at J, leaving 9 bases unmatched. The CDR3 spells CSAQGLAGGEETQYF. CDR3 DNA: TGCAGTGCCCAAGGGCTAGCGGGAGGTGAAGAGACCCAGTACTTC.

There are a few counts of this clonotype. The V call is TRBV20-1, the J call TRBJ2-1; 9 bases map to TRBD1. This CDR3 spans 12 amino acids. From germline, CDR1 is DFQATT and CDR2 SNEGSKA (reference sequence). V dropped 6 bases and J dropped 9; count of bases not matched to a gene: 6. This CDR3 is CSAGQGSGEQFF. The CDR3 DNA sequence: TGCAGTGCCGGACAGGGGAGCGGTGAGCAGTTCTTC.

The chain links TRBV20-1 to TRBJ2-5; 7 bases map to TRBD2. Per the germline V gene, CDR1 is DFQATT and CDR2 is SNEGSKA (reference sequence). CDR3 length: 15 residues. The V and J ends lost 5 bases and 0 bases, in that order; junction bases with no gene match: 9. CDR3 coding DNA: TGCAGTGCTTCCGGGACTAAGGTTTACCAAGAGACCCAGTACTTC. Its protein product is CSASGTKVYQETQYF.

V usage is TRBV20-1 and J usage is TRBJ2-1; 13 positions match TRBD2. This CDR3 is 15 amino acids long. Germline loops: CDR1 DFQATT, CDR2 SNEGSKA (reference sequence). The junction had 9 bases not matched to a gene; V was cut back by 5 bases and J by 8 bases. CDR3: CSARLETSGRHEQFF. The CDR3 DNA sequence: TGCAGTGCTCGCCTCGAGACTAGCGGGAGGCATGAGCAGTTCTTC.

The chain has TRBV9 and TRBJ2-5; no reliable D call. Germline CDR1 is SGDLS and CDR2 is YYNGEE. The ends were cut back, 0 bases at V and 2 bases at J, with 8 bases in the middle. CDR3 size: 14 residues. DNA for the CDR3: TGTGCCAGCAGCGTAGGGGCAGAACAAGAGACCCAGTACTTC. This encodes CASSVGAEQETQYF.

This clonotype was seen at least ten times. The V gene is TRBV11-1, the J gene TRBJ2-5, with 12 bases that match TRBD2. Germline assignment: CDR1 SGHAT and CDR2 FQDESV (reference sequence). The CDR3 spans 14 residues. The V segment lost 5 bases and the J segment 5 bases; nucleotides outside the gene matches: 3. In DNA, the CDR3 is TGTGCCAGCAGCCACGGACTAGCGGGGGAGACCCAGTACTTC. Translating gives CASSHGLAGETQYF. The variable domain in full, completed from reference TRBV11-1 and TRBJ2-5, reads EAEVAQSPRYKITEKSQAVAFWCDPISGHATLYWYRQILGQGPELLVQFQDESVVDDSQLPKDRFSAERLKGVDSTLKIQPAELGDSAMYLCASSHGLAGETQYFGPGTRLLVL.

In this sample, this clonotype turned up many times. The chain couples TRBV27 to TRBJ2-7, with 7 bases aligning to TRBD1. J gave up 0 bases and V 9 bases, and 11 bases lay outside the gene matches. The CDR3 extends over 15 amino acids. Germline CDR1 is MNHEY and CDR2 is SMNVEV (reference sequence). CDR3 bases: TGTGCCAGTTGGGGAGACAGGGAAGGCTCCTACGAGCAGTACTTC. Its translation is CASWGDREGSYEQYF.

The rearrangement uses TRBV5-6 and TRBJ1-2, with no clear D. This CDR3 is 12 amino acids long. V was cut by 3 bases and J by 8 bases, with 11 bases left in between. Looked up from germline, CDR1 is SGHDT and CDR2 is YYEEEE. CDR3 loop: CASSWADQGYTF. The CDR3 DNA sequence: TGTGCCAGCAGCTGGGCGGATCAGGGCTACACCTTC.

This clonotype was observed a handful of times. The chain uses TRBV20-1 and TRBJ1-2, with a possible D match to TRBD1 (5 bases). Germline lookup yields CDR1 DFQATT and CDR2 SNEGSKA (reference sequence). The V end was cut by 4 bases, the J end by 4 bases, with 13 bases between. There are 13 residues in the CDR3. For the CDR3, the DNA is TGCAGTGCTATCACTCAGGGTGGCTATGGCTACACCTTC. Protein product: CSAITQGGYGYTF.

This chain joins TRBV27 and TRBJ2-5; 9 positions agree with TRBD1. The J call could be wrong; TRBJ2-7 is a better fit for the DNA end. This CDR3 is built from 14 residues. Germline V gene sequence: CDR1 MNHEY, CDR2 SMNVEV (reference sequence). The CDR3 sequence is CASSSGQGSHEQYF. CDR3 coding DNA: TGTGCCAGCAGTTCCGGACAGGGGTCCCACGAGCAGTACTTC.

This chain connects TRBV20-1 to TRBJ2-1, with D possibly being TRBD2 (6 bases). The CDR3 covers 16 residues. Trimming pared 5 bases from V and 2 bases from J, leaving 19 bases between. Germline V gene sequence: CDR1 DFQATT, CDR2 SNEGSKA (reference sequence). The DNA of the CDR3 is TGCAGTGCTGAGGGCCTTGGGGGGATACCCTACAATGAGCAGTTCTTC. Amino acids: CSAEGLGGIPYNEQFF.

This clonotype came up a few times. The chain combines TRBV5-1 with TRBJ2-1, with TRBD2 identical over 9 bases. The CDR3 length is 14 residues. V dropped 3 bases and J dropped 8; count of bases not matched to a gene: 6. Germline loops: CDR1 SGHRS, CDR2 YFSETQ. The CDR3 loop reads CASSSGLAADEQFF. The CDR3 nucleotides read TGCGCCAGCAGCTCGGGACTAGCCGCGGATGAGCAGTTCTTC.

V is TRBV15 and J is TRBJ2-7; TRBD2 matches at 9 bases. J gave up 0 bases and V 4 bases, and 4 bases lay outside the gene matches. There are 15 residues in the CDR3. The germline CDR1 and CDR2 sequences are LNHNV and YYDKDF (reference sequence). CDR3 DNA: TGTGCCACCAGCATAGCTAGCGGGATCTCCTACGAGCAGTACTTC. It yields the protein CATSIASGISYEQYF.

The chain links TRBV7-3 to TRBJ2-7; D gene ambiguous. Germline V gene sequence: CDR1 SGHTA, CDR2 FQGTGA. The V gene lost 3 bases and the J gene lost 1 base, with 10 bases spanning the gap. This CDR3 spans 14 amino acids. CDR3 sequence reads: CASSLVLSSYEQYF. As DNA, the CDR3 is TGTGCCAGCAGCTTGGTACTATCTTCCTACGAGCAGTACTTC.

This clonotype occurred many times. The chain employs TRBV10-3 and TRBJ2-5; 11 nucleotides agree with TRBD2. CDR3 length: 17 amino acids. The trim removed 3 bases at V and 2 bases at J, leaving 8 bases unmatched. Germline CDR1 reads ENHRY; CDR2 reads SYGVKD. The CDR3 loop is CAISDPRTSGRQETQYF. CDR3 coding DNA: TGTGCCATCAGTGACCCTCGCACTAGCGGGAGACAAGAGACCCAGTACTTC.

This chain joins TRBV5-1 and TRBJ2-2; D is ambiguous. The CDR3 length is 15 residues. V was shortened by 0 bases and J by 2 bases, with 8 bases between the two germline ends. Germline CDR1 is SGHRS and CDR2 is YFSETQ. CDR3 loop: CASSLGMKNTGELFF. The CDR3, as DNA: TGCGCCAGCAGCTTGGGGATGAAAAACACCGGGGAGCTGTTTTTT.

This chain links TRBV13 with TRBJ2-5, with TRBD2 identical over 9 bases. Germline CDR1 PRHDT, CDR2 FYEKMQ (reference sequence). CDR3 length: 14 residues. V trimming: 8 bases; J trimming: 11 bases; junction bases outside the gene matches: 15. The CDR3 nucleotides are TGTGCCAGCCGCCCCCAGACTAGCGGAGGGGAGCAGTACTTC. The encoded protein is CASRPQTSGGEQYF. Drawing the rest from reference TRBV13 and TRBJ2-5, the complete variable domain is AAGVIQSPRHLIKEKRETATLKCYPIPRHDTVYWYQQGPGQDPQFLISFYEKMQSDKGSIPDRFSAQQFSDYHSELNMSSLELGDSALYFCASRPQTSGGEQYFGPGTRLLVL.

The rearrangement uses TRBV7-3 and TRBJ2-1; 9 bases line up with TRBD1. J gave up 0 bases and V 5 bases, and 8 bases lay outside the gene matches. The CDR3 spans 17 residues. CDR1 SGHTA and CDR2 FQGTGA come from the germline V gene. DNA for the CDR3: TGTGCCAGCAGCCAGGGGACAGGGTCTAGCTCCTACAATGAGCAGTTCTTC. Translated: CASSQGTGSSSYNEQFF.

This clonotype was detected once. The chain employs TRBV5-1 and TRBJ2-1, with 12 bases fitting TRBD2. The CDR3 loop spans 15 amino acids. CDR1 and CDR2 (germline): SGHRS, YFSETQ. V shed 6 bases and J 9 bases; nucleotides not matched to a gene: 10. CDR3: CASKGTSGPKGEQFF. Here the CDR3 DNA reads TGCGCCAGCAAGGGGACTAGCGGGCCCAAGGGTGAGCAGTTCTTC.

This clonotype has more than one count but fewer than ten. The rearrangement links TRBV5-1 to TRBJ1-1; 7 bases match TRBD1. The CDR3 loop spans 13 amino acids. The germline V gene has CDR1 SGHRS and CDR2 YFSETQ. The V and J ends lost 5 bases and 5 bases, in that order; junction bases with no gene match: 6. The CDR3 sequence: CASRADRATEAFF. The CDR3 DNA reads TGCGCCAGCAGAGCCGACAGGGCGACTGAAGCTTTCTTT.

The V and J genes are TRBV5-1 and TRBJ2-7; maybe TRBD2 (6 bases). This CDR3 comprises 16 residues. V shed 3 bases and J shed 1 base, with 17 bases lying between them. Per germline, CDR1 SGHRS and CDR2 YFSETQ. The CDR3 DNA follows: TGCGCCAGCAGCTCGGCGTTAGGTAGCGGTTCCTACGAGCAGTACTTC. Its translation: CASSSALGSGSYEQYF. Looking up the rest from reference TRBV5-1 and TRBJ2-7 gives the full variable domain: KAGVTQTPRYLIKTRGQQVTLSCSPISGHRSVSWYQQTPGQGLQFLFEYFSETQRNKGNFPGRFSGRQFSNSRSEMNVSTLELGDSALYLCASSSALGSGSYEQYFGPGTRLTVT.

The V and J genes are TRBV5-1 and TRBJ2-5, with 7 bases aligning to TRBD2. The DNA end lines up better with TRBJ2-7; the J call may be wrong. This CDR3 contains 15 residues. The V gene's germline CDR1 is SGHRS and CDR2 YFSETQ. The CDR3 loop reads CASSSALSGIYEQYF. The CDR3 DNA reads TGCGCCAGCAGCTCTGCCCTAAGCGGGATCTACGAGCAGTACTTC.

This chain connects TRBV6-5 to TRBJ1-1; possible D gene TRBD1, 5 bases. The CDR3 consists of 12 residues. In germline, CDR1 is MNHEY, CDR2 SVGAGI. V lost 4 bases, J lost 10 bases, and 13 bases lay in between. This CDR3 is CASSSGTGIAFF. CDR3 sequence (DNA): TGTGCCAGCAGTTCCGGGACTGGGATAGCTTTCTTT.

The chain couples TRBV7-3 to TRBJ2-5, with TRBD1 identical over 9 bases. This CDR3 has 18 residues. CDR1 SGHTA and CDR2 FQGTGA come from the germline V gene. V lost 5 bases to trimming and J lost 11 bases; unmatched junction nucleotides: 24. CDR3 nucleotides: TGTGCCAGCAGCACATCCCCCACACAGGGGGCGATAATCAATGAGCAGTACTTC. This encodes CASSTSPTQGAIINEQYF. Supplemented by reference TRBV7-3 and TRBJ2-5, the full variable domain reads GAGVSQTPSNKVTEKGKYVELRCDPISGHTALYWYRQSLGQGPEFLIYFQGTGAADDSGLPNDRFFAVRPEGSVSTLKIQRTERGDSAVYLCASSTSPTQGAIINEQYFGPGTRLLVL.

The table lists this clonotype with many counts. The V call is TRBV2, the J call TRBJ2-5; D may match TRBD1 or TRBD2 (6 bases each). Germline V gene sequence: CDR1 SNHLY, CDR2 FYNNEI. The V end was cut by 9 bases, the J end by 5 bases, with 10 bases between. This CDR3 has 11 residues. CDR3 region: CARRRGETQYF. As DNA, the CDR3 is TGTGCCAGAAGGAGGGGGGAGACCCAGTACTTC.

The chain carries TRBV7-9 and TRBJ2-7; no firm D call. The CDR3 has 13 amino acids. Germline-derived CDR1 and CDR2 are SEHNR and FQNEAQ (reference sequence). Trimming cost V 2 bases and J 5 bases, with 10 bases left between them. The CDR3 sequence: CASSLFLNDEQYF. CDR3 bases: TGTGCCAGCAGCTTATTCCTAAACGACGAGCAGTACTTC.

This clonotype has a handful of counts. The chain uses TRBV2 and TRBJ2-7; D uncertain. V dropped 7 bases and J dropped 4 bases, with 8 bases sitting between them. Germline V gene data show CDR1 as SNHLY and CDR2 as FYNNEI. The CDR3 totals 11 residues. CDR3 amino acids: CASKGRYEQYF. CDR3 DNA sequence: TGTGCCAGCAAAGGAAGATACGAGCAGTACTTC.